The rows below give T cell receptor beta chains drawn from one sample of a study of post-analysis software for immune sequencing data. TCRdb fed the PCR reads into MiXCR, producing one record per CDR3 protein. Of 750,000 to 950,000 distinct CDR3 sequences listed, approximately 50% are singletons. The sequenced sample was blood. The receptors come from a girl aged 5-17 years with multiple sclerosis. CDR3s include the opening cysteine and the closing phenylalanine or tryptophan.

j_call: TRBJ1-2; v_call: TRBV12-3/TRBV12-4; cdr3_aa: CASSYGVRNFGYTF
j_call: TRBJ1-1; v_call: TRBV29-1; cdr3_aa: CSARATDTLNTEAFF
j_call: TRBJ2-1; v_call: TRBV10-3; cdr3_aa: CAISKVTSRGEQFF
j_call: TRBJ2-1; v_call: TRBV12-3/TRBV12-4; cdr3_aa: CASSFGTSGVNEQFF
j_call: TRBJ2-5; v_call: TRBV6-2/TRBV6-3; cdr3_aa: CASSSRTGAKETQYF
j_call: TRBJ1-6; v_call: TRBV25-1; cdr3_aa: CASSAQGSPLHF
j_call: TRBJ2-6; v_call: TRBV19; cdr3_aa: CASSEVSSGANVLTF
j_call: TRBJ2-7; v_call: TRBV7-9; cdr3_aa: CASSPRASGGALFEQYF
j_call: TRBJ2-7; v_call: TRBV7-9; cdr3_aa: CASSPEGHSYEQYF
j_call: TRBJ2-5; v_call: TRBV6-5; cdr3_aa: CASSYSIITTETQYF
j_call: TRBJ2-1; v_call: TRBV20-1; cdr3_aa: CSATPAGGFSSYNEQFF
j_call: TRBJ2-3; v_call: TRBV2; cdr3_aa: CASRAGKGTDTQYF
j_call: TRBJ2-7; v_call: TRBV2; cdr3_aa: CASRPGQGDRIYYEQYF
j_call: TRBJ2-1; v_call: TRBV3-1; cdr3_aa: CASSQVPGRGNEQFF
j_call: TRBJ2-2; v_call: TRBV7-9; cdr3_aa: CASSPDIVTGELFF
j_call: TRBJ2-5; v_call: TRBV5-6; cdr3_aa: CASSLSLAPETQYF
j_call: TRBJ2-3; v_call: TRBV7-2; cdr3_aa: CASSLPGTQYF
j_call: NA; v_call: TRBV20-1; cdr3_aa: CSACLPQGLRETQYF
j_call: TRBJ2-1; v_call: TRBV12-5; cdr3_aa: CASLEGSYNEQFF
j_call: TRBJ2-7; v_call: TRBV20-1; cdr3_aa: CSARFISYGTGGHEQYF
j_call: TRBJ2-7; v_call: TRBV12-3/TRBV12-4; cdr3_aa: CASSLLQGGHEQYF
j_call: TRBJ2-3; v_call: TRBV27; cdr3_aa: CASSLLGAGSSTDTQYF
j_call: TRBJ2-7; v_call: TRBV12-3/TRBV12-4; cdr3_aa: CASSLRGPSSYEQYF
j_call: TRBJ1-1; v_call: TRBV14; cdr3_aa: CASSQARVGRNTEAFF
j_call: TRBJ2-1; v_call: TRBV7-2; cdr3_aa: CASSLAGTSSRNEQFF
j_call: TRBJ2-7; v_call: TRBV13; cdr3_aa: CASSLPEVGIARAGSGNTQYF
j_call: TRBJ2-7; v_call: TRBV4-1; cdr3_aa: CASSLLLTGQGSYEQYF
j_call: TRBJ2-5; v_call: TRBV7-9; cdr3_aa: CASSPSGGHQETQYF
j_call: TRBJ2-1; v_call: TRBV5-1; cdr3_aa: CASSEGQNLYNEQFF
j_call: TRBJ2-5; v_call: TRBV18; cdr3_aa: CASQDRVIQETQYF
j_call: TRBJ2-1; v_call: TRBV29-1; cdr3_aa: CSANGLAKTKSSYNEQFF
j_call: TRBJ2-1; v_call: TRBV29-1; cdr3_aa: CGGTRGWNEQFF
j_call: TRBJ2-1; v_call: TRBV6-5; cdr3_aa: CASSPLSGKDEQFF
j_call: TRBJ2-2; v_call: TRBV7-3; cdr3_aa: CASSLLGASTGELFF
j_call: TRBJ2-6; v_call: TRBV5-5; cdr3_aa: CASSLQAQGANVLTF
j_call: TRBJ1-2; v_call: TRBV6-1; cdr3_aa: CASSNTGIRYGYTF
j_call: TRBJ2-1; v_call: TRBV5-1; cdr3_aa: CASSLGLAPNSYNEQFF
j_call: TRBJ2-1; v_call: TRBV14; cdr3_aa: CASSKARDRRYNEQFF
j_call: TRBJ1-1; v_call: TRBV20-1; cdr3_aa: CSAREPGAGGTEAFF
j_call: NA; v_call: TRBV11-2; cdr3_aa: CASKSLGRDEQFF
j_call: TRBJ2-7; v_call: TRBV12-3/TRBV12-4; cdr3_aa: CASSLSPGSDEQYF
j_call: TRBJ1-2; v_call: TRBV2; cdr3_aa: CASSKKTTGSDGYTF
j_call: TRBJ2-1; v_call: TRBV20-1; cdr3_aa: CSASVAGGYNEQFF
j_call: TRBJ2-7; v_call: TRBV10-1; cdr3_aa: CASSEFRGPEEQYF
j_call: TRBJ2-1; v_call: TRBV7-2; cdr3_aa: CASSLGIAGVIYEQFF
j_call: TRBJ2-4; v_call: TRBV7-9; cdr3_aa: CASSLVGGPKNIQYF
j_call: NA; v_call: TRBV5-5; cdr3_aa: CASNEGVEETQFF
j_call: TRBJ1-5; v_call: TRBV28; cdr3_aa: CASRPGQSNQPQHF
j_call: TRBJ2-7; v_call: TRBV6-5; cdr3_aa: CASSYPGQASGAGKVSYEQYF
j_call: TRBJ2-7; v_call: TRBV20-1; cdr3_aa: CSARGTHEQYF
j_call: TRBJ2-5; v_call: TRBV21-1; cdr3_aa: CASGVTSGGCQETQYF
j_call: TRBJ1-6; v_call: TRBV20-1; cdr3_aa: CSARGDILSSPLHF
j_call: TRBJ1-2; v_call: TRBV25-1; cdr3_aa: CASSGRLNLRGYTF
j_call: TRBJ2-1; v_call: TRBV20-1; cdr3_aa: CSARDPSGGSSYNEQFF
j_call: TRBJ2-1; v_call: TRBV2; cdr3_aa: CASSVWGNEQFF
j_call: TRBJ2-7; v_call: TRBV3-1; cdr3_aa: CASRDRGFYEQYF
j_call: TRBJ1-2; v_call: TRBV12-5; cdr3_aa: CASGPTGGRANYGYTF
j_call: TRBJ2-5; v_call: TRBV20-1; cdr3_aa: CSASPMAKQETQYF
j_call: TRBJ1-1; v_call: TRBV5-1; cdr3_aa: CASSLAGTGTEAFF